This entry features one TCR beta chain sequence. Original processing notes: Amplifying reference gene primers gave estimates of nucleated cell counts. Profiled with immunoSEQ multiplex PCR; TCRdb holds only in-frame clones, not every one. V, J and clone size are taken as reported in that table, and D and trimming were inferred from the DNA itself. The sample includes 200,000 to 300,000 clones, more than 75% seen only once; the top ten take around 0.91%. The record originates from a study of blood T cell repertoires in COVID-19. On the study more broadly: From the United States, Italy and Spain came samples of acute and convalescent COVID-19.

The CDR3 is made up of 16 amino acids. With 5 bases removed from V and 7 bases from J, the gap between germline ends came to 20 bases. Germline V gene lookup returns CDR1 SGHTA and CDR2 FQGNSA. The material sequenced was peripheral blood. The chain has TRBV7-2 and TRBJ2-2, with TRBD2 as a possible D gene (6 bases). This receptor was obtained from a woman aged 40 to 50 who had recovered from COVID-19. CDR3 sequence reads: CASSPGWGTHLGELFF. CDR3 DNA: TGTGCCAGCAGCCCCGGGTGGGGGACTCACCTCGGGGAGCTGTTTTTT.